This T cell receptor (beta chain) was recovered during a study of T cell repertoires in cytomegalovirus infection. In the study overall: Indications came from public TCR beta signatures; they pointed to CMV infection and to a matching HLA type.

TCRdb processed the reads anew with MiXCR; each CDR3 protein has one entry. The sample records hundreds of thousands of distinct CDR3 sequences, 20% to 25% being singletons. From germline, CDR1 is SGHDN and CDR2 FVKESK. There are 13 residues in the CDR3. To note about this clonotype: One end of the junction is discordant with germline, which a read error may explain.

This sequence joins TRBV14 and TRBJ2-1; D unresolved. Sample: CD8+ T cells from PBMCs. The receptor comes from a human donor in good health (CMV status not recorded). Some clones in this sample may be carry-over from other donors' samples. The CDR3 DNA reads TGTGCCAGCGGCCAAGCAAGTTCTAATGAGCAGTTCTTC. Its translation: CASGQASSNEQFF.